This TCR beta chain was sequenced for a study of T cells in Graves' hyperthyroidism and ophthalmopathy. Points from the study as a whole: The blood repertoire included most of the expanded thyroid clonotypes above 0.001.

RNA transcripts served as the template for amplifying TCR beta CDR3 regions. HTBI primers were employed in a first-round RT-PCR of the TCR CDR3. One entry per CDR3 protein, called by TCRdb with MiXCR from the multiplex PCR reads. The sample includes 600,000 to 800,000 distinct CDR3 sequences, roughly a third of them seen just once. The CDR3 contains 13 residues. CDR1 is SNHLY, CDR2 FYNNEI, per germline. V lost 6 bases to trimming and J lost 2 bases, with 10 bases between them. The sample holds many counts of this clonotype. Its specificity is not known. This chain links TRBV2 with TRBJ1-2; D may be TRBD1 (5 bases). This receptor was obtained from a woman in her 40s with Graves' hyperthyroidism. Material for sequencing was blood. CDR3 nucleotides: TGTGCCAGCAGGGCAGGGCAGAACTATGGCTACACCTTC. Amino acid sequence: CASRAGQNYGYTF.